This TCR beta chain emerged from a study of T-cell memory formation after mild COVID-19. Using its own MiXCR run on the 5' RACE reads, TCRdb lists one record per CDR3 protein. This sample has a few hundred thousand distinct CDR3 sequences, with 20% found just once. CDR1 is MDHEN and CDR2 is SYDVKM in the germline V gene. V shed 2 bases and J shed 7 bases, with 11 bases lying between them. This CDR3 is built from 14 residues. What was sequenced was PBMCs or a T cell subset sorted from them (not recorded which). V is TRBV28 and J is TRBJ2-2, with D unresolved. The clonotype was recovered from a man aged 18 to 30 who had mild COVID-19 (a few samples of this study predate the infection). Cell type and time point are not known. Written as DNA, the CDR3 is TGTGCCAGCAGTTTAGTGGGTCGGAGCGGGGAGCTGTTTTTT. It specifies CASSLVGRSGELFF.